This T cell receptor (beta chain) appears in the sequencing data of a study of cytomegalovirus exposure and HLA in healthy donors. The PCR used 60 Vbeta and 13 Jbeta primers. In the authors' workflow: Later analysis identified 80 million to 85 million unique TCR beta chains, some 10 million shared. Profiled with immunoSEQ multiplex PCR; TCRdb holds only in-frame clones, not every one. For V, J and clone size, that table is used; D and trimming come from the DNA. The profile shows 55,000 to 70,000 clones, 80% of them singletons. Germline CDR1 reads SGDLS; CDR2 reads YYNGEE. There are 13 residues in the CDR3. Unmatched junction bases numbered 6, after V lost 8 bases and J lost 5 bases. This clone was picked up one time.

What was sequenced was PBMCs. The chain has TRBV9 and TRBJ2-5; TRBD2 matches at 10 bases. The source of this sequence is a woman between 40 and 50 years old in good health and CMV-seronegative. The CDR3 region is CARASGGDETQYF. The CDR3 nucleotides read TGTGCCAGGGCTAGCGGGGGCGACGAGACCCAGTACTTC. Together with reference TRBV9 and TRBJ2-5, the CDR3 gives the full variable domain: DSGVTQTPKHLITATGQRVTLRCSPRSGDLSVYWYQQSLDQGLQFLIQYYNGEERAKGNILERFSAQQFPDLHSELNLSSLELGDSALYFCARASGGDETQYFGPGTRLLVL.